The sequence of this TCR beta chain was determined in a study of OX40 agonist ivuxolimab in advanced cancers. Looking at the study overall: Enrolled patients in dose escalation had cancers that were hepatocellular carcinoma, melanoma, renal cell or head and neck cancer.

V lost 6 bases, J lost 5 bases, and 13 bases lay in between. Germline V gene sequence: CDR1 LNHDA, CDR2 SQIVND (reference sequence). This CDR3 spans 13 amino acids. Repertoires were generated with immunoSEQ multiplex PCR, while TCRdb's copy carries only in-frame clones and drops some. The sample has 20,000 to 25,000 clones, roughly 70% seen once; the top ten hold under 25%. The V gene is TRBV19, the J gene TRBJ1-1; D call uncertain. The source of this sequence is an adult with an advanced solid tumor such as melanoma, head and neck, liver or kidney cancer. The specimen comprised CD4+ or CD8+ T cells sorted from blood, sampled in a trial of the OX40 agonist ivuxolimab. The CDR3 is CASRRGIGTEAFF. CDR3 coding DNA: TGTGCCAGTAGGCGGGGAATCGGGACTGAAGCTTTCTTT.